This T cell receptor beta chain was identified during a study of T cells after yellow fever vaccination. At the level of the study: In the case of low-cell-number fractions, SMART-Seq v4 Ultra Low Input was used for preparation.

Study-level points and caveats: The secondary response peaked faster, at day 5 versus 15, but was weaker. At 95% to 98% for CD4 and just over 85% for CD8, most primary-vaccination clones showed up again after the booster.

Template switching by 5'RACE produced TCR cDNA, adding a universal primer site and UMIs. In TCRdb, the 5' RACE reads were re-called with MiXCR into one record per CDR3 protein. This sample has approximately 550,000 distinct CDR3 sequences, with over 15% found just once. As to this clonotype: Its antigen remains unknown.

The material sequenced was PBMCs, taken 15 days after the yellow fever booster vaccination. The receptor was isolated from a man aged 25-40 years who received the YFV17D yellow fever vaccine.

Written as DNA, the CDR3 is TGCAGTGCTAGTGGGGGGAGGTCATACGAGCAGTACTTC. Its protein product is CSASGGRSYEQYF. This chain links TRBV20-1 with TRBJ2-7, with D perhaps TRBD2 (6 bases). V was clipped by 3 bases and J by 4 bases, with 13 bases between them. Germline CDR1 DFQATT, CDR2 SNEGSKA (reference sequence). There are 13 residues in the CDR3.